Listed here are 2 T cell receptor beta chains from one sample, sequenced in a study of T-cell memory formation after mild COVID-19. TCRdb re-derived calls from the 5' RACE reads in MiXCR, one entry per CDR3 protein. The repertoire consists of some 120,000 distinct CDR3 sequences, with roughly 6.2% occurring once and the leading ten covering 2% to 2.5%. Sequenced sample: PBMCs or a T cell subset sorted from them (not recorded which). Every receptor here comes from an adult woman who had mild COVID-19 (a few samples of this study predate the infection). Cell type and time point are not known.

J is TRBJ2-2 and V is TRBV5-1; the D gene is possibly TRBD1 (6 bases). The ends were cut back, 7 bases at V and 5 bases at J, with 18 bases in the middle. Germline-derived CDR1 and CDR2 are SGHRS and YFSETQ. The CDR3 spans 15 residues. CDR3 amino acids: CASALSTGKTGELFF. The CDR3 DNA is TGCGCCAGCGCTTTGTCTACAGGGAAAACCGGGGAGCTGTTTTTT.

This chain's CDR3 is CASSPSAGGVNTEAFF. CDR3 DNA sequence: TGTGCCAGCAGCCCTTCCGCCGGGGGAGTGAACACTGAAGCTTTCTTT. The V call is TRBV9, the J call TRBJ1-1, with D possibly being TRBD1 (5 bases). V was pared by 4 bases and J by 0 bases, with 16 bases between. This CDR3 spans 16 amino acids. Germline assignment: CDR1 SGDLS and CDR2 YYNGEE. Complete variable domain (other parts from reference TRBV9 and TRBJ1-1): DSGVTQTPKHLITATGQRVTLRCSPRSGDLSVYWYQQSLDQGLQFLIQYYNGEERAKGNILERFSAQQFPDLHSELNLSSLELGDSALYFCASSPSAGGVNTEAFFGQGTRLTVV.